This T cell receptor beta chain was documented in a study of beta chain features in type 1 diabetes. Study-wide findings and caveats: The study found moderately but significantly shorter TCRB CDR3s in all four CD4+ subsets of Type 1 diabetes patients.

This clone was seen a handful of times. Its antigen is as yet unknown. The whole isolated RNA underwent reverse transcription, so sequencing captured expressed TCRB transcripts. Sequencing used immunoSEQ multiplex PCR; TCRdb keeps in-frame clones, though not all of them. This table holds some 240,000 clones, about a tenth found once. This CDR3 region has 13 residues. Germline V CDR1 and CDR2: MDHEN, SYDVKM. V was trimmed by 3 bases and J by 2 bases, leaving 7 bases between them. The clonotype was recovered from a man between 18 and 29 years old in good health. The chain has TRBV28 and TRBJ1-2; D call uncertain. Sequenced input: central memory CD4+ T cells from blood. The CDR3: CASSFTANYGYTF. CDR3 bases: TGTGCCAGCAGTTTTACCGCGAACTATGGCTACACCTTC.